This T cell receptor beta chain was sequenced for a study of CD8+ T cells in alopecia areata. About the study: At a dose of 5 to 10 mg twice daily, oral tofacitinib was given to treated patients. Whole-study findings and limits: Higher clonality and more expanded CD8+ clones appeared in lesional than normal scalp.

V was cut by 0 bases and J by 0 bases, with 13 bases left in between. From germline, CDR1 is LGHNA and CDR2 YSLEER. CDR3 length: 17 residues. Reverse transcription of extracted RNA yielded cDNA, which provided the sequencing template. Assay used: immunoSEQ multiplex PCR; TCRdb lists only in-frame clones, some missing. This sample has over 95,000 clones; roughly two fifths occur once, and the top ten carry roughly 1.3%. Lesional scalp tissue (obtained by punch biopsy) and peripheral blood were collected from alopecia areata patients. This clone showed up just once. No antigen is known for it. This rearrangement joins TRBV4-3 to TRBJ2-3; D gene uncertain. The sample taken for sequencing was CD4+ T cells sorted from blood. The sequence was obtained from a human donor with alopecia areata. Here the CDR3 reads CASSQDRRSISTDTQYF. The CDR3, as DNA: TGCGCCAGCAGCCAAGATCGGCGTTCAATAAGCACAGATACGCAGTATTTT.